Below are 4 T cell receptor beta chains sequenced from a single sample in a study of T-cell memory formation after mild COVID-19. TCRdb recomputed calls from the 5' RACE reads with MiXCR, one row per CDR3 protein. The profile covers about 360,000 distinct CDR3 sequences, with approximately 14% appearing a single time and around a fifth taken by the ten largest. Input material: PBMCs or a T cell subset sorted from them (not recorded which). These receptors were taken from a man aged 18 to 29 who had mild COVID-19 (a few samples of this study predate the infection). Cell type and time point are not known.

A few counts support this clonotype. An end of the junction does not agree with germline; a read error may underlie this. The rearrangement uses TRBV5-1 and TRBJ1-1; weak D call: TRBD1 (5 bases). This CDR3 has 14 residues. Germline V gives CDR1 SGHRS, CDR2 YFSETQ. CDR3 coding DNA: TGTGCTAGTGGGCGAGGGGAGTTGAACACTGAAGCTTTCTTT. Its protein product is CASGRGELNTEAFF. Full variable domain (missing parts from reference TRBV5-1 and TRBJ1-1): KAGVTQTPRYLIKTRGQQVTLSCSPISGHRSVSWYQQTPGQGLQFLFEYFSETQRNKGNFPGRFSGRQFSNSRSEMNVSTLELGDSALYLCASGRGELNTEAFFGQGTRLTVV.

The chain employs TRBV25-1 and TRBJ2-1, with D possibly matching TRBD1 (5 bases). Germline values: CDR1 MGHDK, CDR2 SYGVNS. CDR3 length equals 11 residues. V was cut by 8 bases and J by 11 bases, with 13 bases left in between. As DNA, the CDR3 is TGTGCCAGCCGTTCGCAGGGCCAGCAGTTCTTC. Its translation is CASRSQGQQFF.

The rearrangement links TRBV5-4 to TRBJ2-4, with TRBD2 matching over 8 bases. The V segment lost 5 bases and the J segment 6 bases; nucleotides outside the gene matches: 7. The CDR3 covers 14 residues. Germline CDR1 SGHNT, CDR2 YYREEE (reference sequence). The CDR3: CASSRGAGGNIQYF. DNA for the CDR3: TGTGCCAGCAGTCGGGGCGCGGGGGGAAACATTCAGTACTTC.

J is TRBJ1-2 and V is TRBV7-2; D is unclear. Germline-derived CDR1 and CDR2 are SGHTA and FQGNSA. The CDR3 has 13 residues. V gave up 4 bases and J gave up 6 bases, with 12 bases separating them. The CDR3 loop is CASSSRAGDGYTF. The CDR3 coding sequence is TGTGCCAGCAGCTCCCGGGCTGGTGATGGCTACACCTTC. Complete variable domain (other parts from reference TRBV7-2 and TRBJ1-2): GAGVSQSPSNKVTEKGKDVELRCDPISGHTALYWYRQSLGQGLEFLIYFQGNSAPDKSGLPSDRFSAERTGGSVSTLTIQRTQQEDSAVYLCASSSRAGDGYTFGSGTRLTVV.